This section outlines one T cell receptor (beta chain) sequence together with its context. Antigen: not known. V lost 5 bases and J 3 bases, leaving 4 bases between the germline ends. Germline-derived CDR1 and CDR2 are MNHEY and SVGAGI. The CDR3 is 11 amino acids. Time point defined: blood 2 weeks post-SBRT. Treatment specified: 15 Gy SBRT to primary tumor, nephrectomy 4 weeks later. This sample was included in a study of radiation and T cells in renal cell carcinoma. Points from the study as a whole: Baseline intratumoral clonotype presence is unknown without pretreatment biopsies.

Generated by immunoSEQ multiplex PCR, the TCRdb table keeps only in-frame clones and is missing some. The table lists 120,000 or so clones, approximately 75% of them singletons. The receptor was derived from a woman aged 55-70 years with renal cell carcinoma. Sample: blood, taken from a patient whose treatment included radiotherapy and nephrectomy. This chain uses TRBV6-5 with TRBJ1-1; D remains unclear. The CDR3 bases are TGTGCCAGCAGTCGGGACACTGAAGCTTTCTTT. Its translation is CASSRDTEAFF.